These 2 T cell receptor beta chains share one sample of origin, sequenced in a study of T cell repertoires in cytomegalovirus infection. TCRdb redid the calling of the reads with MiXCR, one entry per CDR3 protein. The data contain fewer than 300,000 distinct CDR3 sequences, roughly 25% of them singletons. The sample taken for sequencing was PBMCs. All receptors derive from a human donor in good health (CMV status not recorded). Some clones in this sample may be carry-over from other donors' samples.

The rearrangement joins TRBV7-8 to TRBJ2-3; weak D call: TRBD2 (6 bases). V dropped 5 bases and J dropped 2 bases, with 20 bases sitting between them. The CDR3 is made up of 17 amino acids. Germline V lookup: CDR1 SGHVS, CDR2 FQNEAQ. DNA for the CDR3: TGTGCCAGCAGCGCACAAAGCGGGCATCAATTCACAGATACGCAGTATTTT. Translating it yields CASSAQSGHQFTDTQYF. Variable domain in full (rest from reference TRBV7-8 and TRBJ2-3): GAGVSQSPRYKVAKRGQDVALRCDPISGHVSLFWYQQALGQGPEFLTYFQNEAQLDKSGLPSDRFFAERPEGSVSTLKIQRTQQEDSAVYLCASSAQSGHQFTDTQYFGPGTRLTVL.

This clonotype was counted a few times. The V call is TRBV23-1, the J call TRBJ2-7, with 8 bases lining up with TRBD2. TRBV23-1 is annotated as an ORF whose role is uncertain. V gave up 4 bases and J gave up 6 bases; unmatched junction bases: 8. The CDR3 has 14 amino acids. CDR3 amino acids: CASSRDGGGSEQYF. The CDR3 bases are TGCGCCAGCAGTCGGGACGGGGGGGGTAGCGAGCAGTACTTC.